This TCR beta chain was profiled in a study of multiple sclerosis patients with progressive multifocal leukoencephalopathy. The time point: time of PML onset. A few counts support this clone. Per germline, CDR1 ENHRY and CDR2 SYGVKD. V was pared by 8 bases and J by 3 bases, with 8 bases between. The CDR3 has 12 residues. Only in-frame clones appear in the TCRdb table, and some are missing; sequencing was by immunoSEQ multiplex PCR. The sample lists 25,000 to 30,000 clones; 85% were seen once. This TCR derives from a woman in her 30s with progressive multifocal leukoencephalopathy. The sequencing here drew on PBMCs, taken from a patient treated with natalizumab. This chain links TRBV10-3 with TRBJ1-3; possible D gene TRBD1, 6 bases. The CDR3 DNA sequence: TGTGCCATCCAGGGGCTTGGAAACACCATATATTTT. As protein: CAIQGLGNTIYF.